These T cell receptor beta chains were read from a single sample in a study of T cell responses to AZD1222 COVID-19 vaccine. The protocol was immunoSEQ multiplex PCR, while the TCRdb copy is restricted to in-frame clones and leaves out a portion. The sample lists around 73,000 clones; 80% to 90% were seen once. The source material was peripheral blood, sampled 28 days after the second AZD1222 dose. The source of these receptors is an adult who received the AZD1222 COVID-19 vaccine. Each CDR3 is given with its conserved first and last residue. D genes are given only for firm matches. The size entry is marked missing in some rows and otherwise reads once, few, many or a size class.

d_call	v_call	j_call	cdr3_length	clone_size	cdr3_nt	cdr3_aa
-	TRBV14	TRBJ2-3	13	-	TGTGCCAGCAGCCAAGAACTAGATTCGACGCAGTATTTT	CASSQELDSTQYF
TRBD1	TRBV27	TRBJ2-1	13	-	TGTGCCAGCAGTTTAAGGGGGCCCAATGAGCAGTTCTTC	CASSLRGPNEQFF
-	TRBV5-1	TRBJ2-2	16	-	TGCGCCAGCAGCCCGGAGGGGGCGCGTCTCACCGGGGAGCTGTTTTTT	CASSPEGARLTGELFF
-	TRBV19	TRBJ2-2	14	-	TGTGCCAGTAGTAGCCTACCAGGTTCCGGGGAGCTGTTTTTT	CASSSLPGSGELFF
TRBD1	TRBV5-1	TRBJ2-2	14	-	TGCGCCAGCAGCCAGGGGGTGAACACCGGGGAGCTGTTTTTT	CASSQGVNTGELFF
TRBD2	TRBV7-9	TRBJ2-1	19	-	TGTGCCAGCTTCGACGACCCCTCTTTTATACTAGCGGAGCGGGATGAGCAGTTCTTC	CASFDDPSFILAERDEQFF
TRBD1	TRBV19	TRBJ1-5	15	-	TGTGCCAGTAGCCGGGACAGGAGTAGCAATCAGCCCCAGCATTTT	CASSRDRSSNQPQHF
-	TRBV27	TRBJ1-6	17	-	TGTGCCAGCAGTTTATTCGCCCCCACGGACCCCTTCTCACCCCTCCACTTT	CASSLFAPTDPFSPLHF
TRBD1	TRBV3-1/TRBV3-2	TRBJ1-1	12	-	TGTGCCAGCAGCCTCTTACAGGGGAAAGCTTTCTTT	CASSLLQGKAFF
-	TRBV7-3	TRBJ2-3	15	-	TGTGCCAGCAGCCCGGACGGTTCTAGCACAGATACGCAGTATTTT	CASSPDGSSTDTQYF
-	TRBV10-3	TRBJ1-2	15	-	TGTGCCATCAGTGAGTCTGGAGGGCCAAACTATGGCTACACCTTC	CAISESGGPNYGYTF
-	TRBV7-2	TRBJ1-1	14	-	TGTGCCAGCAGCCCACCCCCCAGGTACACTGAAGCTTTCTTT	CASSPPPRYTEAFF
-	TRBV19	TRBJ2-5	15	-	TGTGCCAGTAGTATAGGGATGGGACTCCAAGAGACCCAGTACTTC	CASSIGMGLQETQYF
-	TRBV15	TRBJ2-1	14	-	TGTGCCACCAGCAGAGATCCGGGAACGAATGAGCAGTTCTTC	CATSRDPGTNEQFF
-	TRBV27	TRBJ2-7	14	-	TGTGCCAGCAGTGGCAATTCTCGGGCCTACGAGCAGTACTTC	CASSGNSRAYEQYF
-	TRBV7-9	TRBJ2-2	19	once	TGTGCCAGCAGCTTAGAGGGGGGAGGCCTCCTGGATGGCACCGGGGAGCTGTTTTTT	CASSLEGGGLLDGTGELFF
-	TRBV24-1	TRBJ1-2	13	-	TGTGCCACCAGTGACACAGGGAACTATGGCTACACCTTC	CATSDTGNYGYTF
-	TRBV5-4	TRBJ1-3	17	-	TGTGCCAGCAGCTTGGTCCAGGGGTCAGCCTCTGGAAACACCATATATTTT	CASSLVQGSASGNTIYF
-	TRBV2	TRBJ2-5	11	once	TGTGCCAGCAGCCCTCAAGAGACCCAGTACTTC	CASSPQETQYF
-	TRBV28	TRBJ2-3	14	-	TGTGCCAGCAAGGTCGGGGGCTCCACAGATACGCAGTATTTT	CASKVGGSTDTQYF
TRBD1	TRBV3-1/TRBV3-2	TRBJ2-1	17	-	TGTGCCAGCAGCCAGTGGCAGGCAGGGGGCCAGGTGAGTGAGCAGTTCTTC	CASSQWQAGGQVSEQFF
-	TRBV30	TRBJ1-2	14	-	TGTGCCTGGAGTGTGGGGCAGGCCTTCTATGGCTACACCTTC	CAWSVGQAFYGYTF
-	TRBV19	TRBJ1-5	13	few	TGTGCCAGTAGTGGGGATTCGGGTCAGCCCCAGCATTTT	CASSGDSGQPQHF
-	TRBV9	TRBJ1-6	16	few	TGTGCCAGCAGCGCCGACCCCTACTCGGATTTTTTGGCCCTCCACTTT	CASSADPYSDFLALHF
TRBD1	TRBV24-1	TRBJ2-7	17	-	TGTGCCACCAGTGATTTGCCTTGGGCGGACAGGGGCCACGAGCAGTACTTC	CATSDLPWADRGHEQYF
TRBD1	TRBV19	TRBJ2-2	16	once	TGTGCCAGTAGTATACTCCAGGGGGCGAACACCGGGGAGCTGTTTTTT	CASSILQGANTGELFF
-	TRBV25-1	TRBJ2-2	18	-	TGTGCCAGCAGTGACCTCGGGGTCGGGGCTATGAACACCGGGGAGCTGTTTTTT	CASSDLGVGAMNTGELFF
-	TRBV5-1	TRBJ1-1	15	-	TGCGCCAGCAGCTTGTCCCAAAGGGAGAACACTGAAGCTTTCTTT	CASSLSQRENTEAFF
-	TRBV7-9	TRBJ2-1	16	-	TGTGCCAGCAGCTTGACAGCAAGGATCTCCACCGATGAGCAGTTCTTC	CASSLTARISTDEQFF
TRBD1	TRBV30	TRBJ2-1	11	-	TGTGCCTGGAGGACAGGGAATGAGCAGTTCTTC	CAWRTGNEQFF
-	TRBV15	TRBJ2-6	17	-	TGTGCCACCAGCAGAAAATCTTTTCCCTCTGGGGCCAACGTCCTGACTTTC	CATSRKSFPSGANVLTF
TRBD1	TRBV5-1	TRBJ1-4	16	-	TGCGCCAGCAGCCAGACAGGGCATGGGGGCAATGAAAAACTGTTTTTT	CASSQTGHGGNEKLFF
-	TRBV5-1	TRBJ2-1	15	-	TGCGCCAGCAGCCAAGTGGGGGACTCCTACAATGAGCAGTTCTTC	CASSQVGDSYNEQFF
TRBD1	TRBV19	TRBJ1-3	17	-	TGTGCCAGTAGTGCCTACAAGGGACAGTCCTCTGGAAACACCATATATTTT	CASSAYKGQSSGNTIYF
-	TRBV5-1	TRBJ1-1	16	-	TGCGCCAGCAGCTTGACAGGGTTAGGAATGAACACTGAAGCTTTCTTT	CASSLTGLGMNTEAFF
TRBD1	TRBV3-1/TRBV3-2	TRBJ1-2	16	-	TGTGCCAGCAGCCGCACGACAGGGGTCAATAACTATGGCTACACCTTC	CASSRTTGVNNYGYTF
-	TRBV19	TRBJ1-3	16	-	TGTGCCAGTAGTCCTTCGACAGCATACTCTGGAAACACCATATATTTT	CASSPSTAYSGNTIYF
-	TRBV30	TRBJ1-1	14	-	TGTGCCTGGAGTCCCTCAAACAGGGACACTGAAGCTTTCTTT	CAWSPSNRDTEAFF
TRBD1	TRBV3-1/TRBV3-2	TRBJ1-1	15	once	TGTGCCAGCAGCCCAGGACAGGTGGGGACACTTGAAGCTTTCTTT	CASSPGQVGTLEAFF
TRBD1	TRBV27	TRBJ2-2	14	-	TGTGCCAGCAGTTTCAACAGGGGTACCGGGGAGCTGTTTTTT	CASSFNRGTGELFF
-	TRBV27	TRBJ2-3	15	-	TGTGCCAGCAGTCTCACTAGCTACTACACAGATACGCAGTATTTT	CASSLTSYYTDTQYF